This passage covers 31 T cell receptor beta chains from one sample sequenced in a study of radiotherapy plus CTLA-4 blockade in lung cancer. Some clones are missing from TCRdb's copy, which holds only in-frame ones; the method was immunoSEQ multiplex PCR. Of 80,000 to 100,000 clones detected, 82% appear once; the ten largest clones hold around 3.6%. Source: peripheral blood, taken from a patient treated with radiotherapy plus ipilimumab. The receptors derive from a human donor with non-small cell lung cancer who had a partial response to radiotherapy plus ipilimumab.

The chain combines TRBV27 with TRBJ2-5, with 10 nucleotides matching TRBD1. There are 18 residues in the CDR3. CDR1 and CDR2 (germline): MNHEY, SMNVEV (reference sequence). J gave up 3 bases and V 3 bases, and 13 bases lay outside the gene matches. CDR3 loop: CASSFSLLSGTGEETQYF. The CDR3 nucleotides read TGTGCCAGCAGTTTCTCTCTCCTCTCCGGGACAGGGGAAGAGACCCAGTACTTC.

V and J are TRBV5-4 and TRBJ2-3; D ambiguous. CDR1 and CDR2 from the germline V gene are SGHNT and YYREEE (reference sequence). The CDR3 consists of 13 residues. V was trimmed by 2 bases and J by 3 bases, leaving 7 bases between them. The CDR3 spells CASSFEETDTQYF. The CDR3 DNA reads TGTGCCAGCAGCTTCGAGGAGACAGATACGCAGTATTTT.

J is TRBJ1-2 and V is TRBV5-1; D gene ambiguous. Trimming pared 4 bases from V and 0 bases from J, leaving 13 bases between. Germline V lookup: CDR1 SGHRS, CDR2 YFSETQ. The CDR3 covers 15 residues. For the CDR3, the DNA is TGCGCCAGCAGCCCTGACATATCGCCTAACTATGGCTACACCTTC. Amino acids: CASSPDISPNYGYTF.

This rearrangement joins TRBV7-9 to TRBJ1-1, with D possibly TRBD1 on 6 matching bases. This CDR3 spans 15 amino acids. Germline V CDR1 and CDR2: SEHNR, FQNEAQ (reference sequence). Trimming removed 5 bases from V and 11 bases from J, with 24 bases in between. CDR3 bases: TGTGCCAGCAGCCCGGAGACAGGTTCCCGGTTTGGGGCTTTCTTT. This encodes CASSPETGSRFGAFF.

CDR3 nucleotides: TGTGCCAGCACCGGACTAGCGGTGAACACCGGGGAGCTGTTTTTT. Translation gives CASTGLAVNTGELFF. This chain joins TRBV2 and TRBJ2-2, with 10 bases matching TRBD2. Germline loops: CDR1 SNHLY, CDR2 FYNNEI. The CDR3 loop spans 15 amino acids. The ends lost 7 bases at V and 1 base at J; junction bases unmatched: 3.

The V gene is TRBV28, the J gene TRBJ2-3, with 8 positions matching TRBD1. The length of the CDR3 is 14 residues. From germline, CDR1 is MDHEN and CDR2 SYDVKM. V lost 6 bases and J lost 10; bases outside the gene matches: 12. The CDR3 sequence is CASSLTGVRLAQYF. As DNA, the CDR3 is TGTGCCAGCAGCCTGACAGGGGTTCGGTTGGCGCAGTATTTT. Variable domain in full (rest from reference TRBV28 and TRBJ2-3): DVKVTQSSRYLVKRTGEKVFLECVQDMDHENMFWYRQDPGLGLRLIYFSYDVKMKEKGDIPEGYSVSREKKERFSLILESASTNQTSMYLCASSLTGVRLAQYFGPGTRLTVL.

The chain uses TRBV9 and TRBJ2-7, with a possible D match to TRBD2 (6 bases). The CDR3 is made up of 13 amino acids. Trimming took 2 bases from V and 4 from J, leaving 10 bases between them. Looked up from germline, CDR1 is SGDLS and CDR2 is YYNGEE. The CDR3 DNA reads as TGTGCCAGCAGCGTCCGGAGCGGGTACGAGCAGTACTTC. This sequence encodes CASSVRSGYEQYF. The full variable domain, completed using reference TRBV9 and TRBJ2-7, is DSGVTQTPKHLITATGQRVTLRCSPRSGDLSVYWYQQSLDQGLQFLIQYYNGEERAKGNILERFSAQQFPDLHSELNLSSLELGDSALYFCASSVRSGYEQYFGPGTRLTVT.

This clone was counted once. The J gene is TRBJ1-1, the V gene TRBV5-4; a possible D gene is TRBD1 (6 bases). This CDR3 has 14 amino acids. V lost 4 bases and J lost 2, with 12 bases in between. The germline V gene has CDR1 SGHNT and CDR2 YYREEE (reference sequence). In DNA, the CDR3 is TGTGCCAGCAGCCCGGGACAAGTAAACACTGAAGCTTTCTTT. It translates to CASSPGQVNTEAFF.

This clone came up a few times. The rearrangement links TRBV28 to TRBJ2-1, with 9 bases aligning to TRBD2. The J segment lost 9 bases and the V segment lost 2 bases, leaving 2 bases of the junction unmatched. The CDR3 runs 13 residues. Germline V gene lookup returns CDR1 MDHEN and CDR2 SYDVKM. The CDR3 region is CASSLKAGGEQFF. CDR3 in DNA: TGTGCCAGCAGTTTAAAAGCGGGAGGTGAGCAGTTCTTC. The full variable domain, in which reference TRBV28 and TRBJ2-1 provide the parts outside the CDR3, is DVKVTQSSRYLVKRTGEKVFLECVQDMDHENMFWYRQDPGLGLRLIYFSYDVKMKEKGDIPEGYSVSREKKERFSLILESASTNQTSMYLCASSLKAGGEQFFGPGTRLTVL.

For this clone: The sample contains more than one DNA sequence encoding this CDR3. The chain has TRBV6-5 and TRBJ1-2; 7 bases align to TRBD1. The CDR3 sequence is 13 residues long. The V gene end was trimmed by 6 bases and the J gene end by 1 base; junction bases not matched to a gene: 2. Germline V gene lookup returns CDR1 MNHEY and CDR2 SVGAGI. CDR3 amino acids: CASRRDSNYGYTF. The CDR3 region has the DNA TGTGCCAGCAGAAGGGACAGTAACTATGGCTACACCTTC.

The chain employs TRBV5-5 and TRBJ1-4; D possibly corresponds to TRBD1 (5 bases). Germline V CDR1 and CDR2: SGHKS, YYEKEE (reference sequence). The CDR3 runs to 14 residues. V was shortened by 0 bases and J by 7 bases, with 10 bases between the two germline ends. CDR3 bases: TGTGCCAGCAGCTTGGAAGGGAGGGGTGAAAAACTGTTTTTT. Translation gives CASSLEGRGEKLFF.

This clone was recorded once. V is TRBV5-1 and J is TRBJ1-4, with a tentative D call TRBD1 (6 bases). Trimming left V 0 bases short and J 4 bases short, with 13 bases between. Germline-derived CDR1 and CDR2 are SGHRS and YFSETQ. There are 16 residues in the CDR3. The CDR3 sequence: CASSLVRGGGNEKLFF. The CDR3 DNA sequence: TGCGCCAGCAGCTTGGTACGGGGGGGCGGTAATGAAAAACTGTTTTTT. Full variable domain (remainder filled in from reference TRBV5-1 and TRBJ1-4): KAGVTQTPRYLIKTRGQQVTLSCSPISGHRSVSWYQQTPGQGLQFLFEYFSETQRNKGNFPGRFSGRQFSNSRSEMNVSTLELGDSALYLCASSLVRGGGNEKLFFGSGTQLSVL.

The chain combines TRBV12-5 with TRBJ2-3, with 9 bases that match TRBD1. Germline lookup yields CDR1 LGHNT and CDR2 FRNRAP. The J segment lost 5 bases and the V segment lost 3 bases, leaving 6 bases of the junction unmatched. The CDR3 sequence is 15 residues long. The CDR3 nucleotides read TGTGCTAGTGGTTTAGGGACAGGGACCGGAGATACGCAGTATTTT. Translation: CASGLGTGTGDTQYF.

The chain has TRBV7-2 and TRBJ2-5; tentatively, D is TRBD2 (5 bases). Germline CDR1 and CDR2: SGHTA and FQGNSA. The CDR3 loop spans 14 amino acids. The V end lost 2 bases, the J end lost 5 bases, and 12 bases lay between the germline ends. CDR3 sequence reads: CASSLLAYSETQYF. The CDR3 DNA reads TGTGCCAGCAGCTTACTAGCATATTCGGAGACCCAGTACTTC.

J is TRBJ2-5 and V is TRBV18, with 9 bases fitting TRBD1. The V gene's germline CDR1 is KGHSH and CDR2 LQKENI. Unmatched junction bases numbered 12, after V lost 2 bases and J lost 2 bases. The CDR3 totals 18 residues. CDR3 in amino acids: CASSPSARTGVNQETQYF. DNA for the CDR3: TGTGCCAGCTCACCATCGGCGAGGACAGGGGTTAATCAAGAGACCCAGTACTTC.

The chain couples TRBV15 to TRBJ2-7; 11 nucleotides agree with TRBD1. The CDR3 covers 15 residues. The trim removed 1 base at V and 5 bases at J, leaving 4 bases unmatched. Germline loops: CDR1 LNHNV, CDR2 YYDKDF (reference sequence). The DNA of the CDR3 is TGTGCCACCAGCAGAGCCCCGGGACAGGGGGACGAGCAGTACTTC. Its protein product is CATSRAPGQGDEQYF.

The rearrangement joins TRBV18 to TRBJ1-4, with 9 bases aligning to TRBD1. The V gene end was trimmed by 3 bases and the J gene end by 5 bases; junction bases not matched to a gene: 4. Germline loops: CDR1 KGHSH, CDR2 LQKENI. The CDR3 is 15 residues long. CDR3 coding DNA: TGTGCCAGCTCACCGACCGGGACAGGGAATGAAAAACTGTTTTTT. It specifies CASSPTGTGNEKLFF.

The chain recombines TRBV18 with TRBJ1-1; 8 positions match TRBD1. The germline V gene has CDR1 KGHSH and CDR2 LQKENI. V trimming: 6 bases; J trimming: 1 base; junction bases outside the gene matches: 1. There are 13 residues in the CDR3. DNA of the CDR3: TGTGCCAGCTCGCAGGGGGCGAACACTGAAGCTTTCTTT. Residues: CASSQGANTEAFF.

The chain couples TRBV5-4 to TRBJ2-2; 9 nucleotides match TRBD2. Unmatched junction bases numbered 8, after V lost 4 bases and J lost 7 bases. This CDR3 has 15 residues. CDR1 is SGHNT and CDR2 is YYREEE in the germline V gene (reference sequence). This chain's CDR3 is CASSNRTSAFGELFF. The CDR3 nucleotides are TGTGCCAGCAGCAACCGGACTAGCGCTTTCGGGGAGCTGTTTTTT.

The CDR3 DNA follows: TGCGCCAGCAGCTTGGCGGCGGGAGGCTCCTTCAGCACAGATACGCAGTATTTT. It encodes CASSLAAGGSFSTDTQYF. V usage is TRBV5-1 and J usage is TRBJ2-3, with 8 bases lining up with TRBD2. CDR3 length equals 18 residues. Germline values: CDR1 SGHRS, CDR2 YFSETQ. V lost 0 bases, J lost 0 bases, and 9 bases stayed unmatched.

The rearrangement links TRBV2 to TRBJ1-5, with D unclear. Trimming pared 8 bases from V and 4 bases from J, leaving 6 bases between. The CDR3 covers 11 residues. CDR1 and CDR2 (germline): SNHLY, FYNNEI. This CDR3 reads CASRRNQPQHF. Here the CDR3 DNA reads TGTGCCAGCCGCCGGAATCAGCCCCAGCATTTT.

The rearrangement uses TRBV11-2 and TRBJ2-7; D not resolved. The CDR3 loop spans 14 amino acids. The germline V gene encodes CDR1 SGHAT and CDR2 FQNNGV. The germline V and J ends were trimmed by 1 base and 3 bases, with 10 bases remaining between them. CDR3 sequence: CASSLARQIYEQYF. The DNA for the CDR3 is TGTGCCAGCAGCTTAGCGCGGCAGATCTACGAGCAGTACTTC.

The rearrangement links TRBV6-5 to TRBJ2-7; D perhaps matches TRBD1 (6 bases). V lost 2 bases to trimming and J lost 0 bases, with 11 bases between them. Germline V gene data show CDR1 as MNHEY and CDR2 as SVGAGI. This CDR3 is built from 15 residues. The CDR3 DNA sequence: TGTGCCAGCAGTTACAGGGGGATAAGCTCCTACGAGCAGTACTTC. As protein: CASSYRGISSYEQYF.

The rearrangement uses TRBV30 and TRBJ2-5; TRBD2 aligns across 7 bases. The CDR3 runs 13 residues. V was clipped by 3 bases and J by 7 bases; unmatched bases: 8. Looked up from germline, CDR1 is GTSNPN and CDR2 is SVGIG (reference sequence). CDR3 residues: CAWRAVGGGTQYF. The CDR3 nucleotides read TGTGCCTGGAGGGCCGTGGGCGGGGGGACCCAGTACTTC. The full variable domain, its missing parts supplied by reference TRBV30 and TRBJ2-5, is SQTIHQWPATLVQPVGSPLSLECTVEGTSNPNLYWYRQAAGRGLQLLFYSVGIGQISSEVPQNLSASRPQDRQFILSSKKLLLSDSGFYLCAWRAVGGGTQYFGPGTRLLVL.

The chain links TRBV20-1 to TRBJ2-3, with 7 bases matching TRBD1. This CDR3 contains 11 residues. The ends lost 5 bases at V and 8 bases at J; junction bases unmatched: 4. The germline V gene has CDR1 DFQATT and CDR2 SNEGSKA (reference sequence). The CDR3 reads CSADREGTQYF. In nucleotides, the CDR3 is TGCAGTGCTGACAGGGAAGGTACGCAGTATTTT.

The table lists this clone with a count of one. The CDR3 protein is CSVARDRADEKLFF. In DNA form, the CDR3 reads TGCAGCGTTGCGCGGGACAGGGCGGATGAAAAACTGTTTTTT. The chain combines TRBV29-1 with TRBJ1-4; 9 bases are shared with TRBD1. Per germline, CDR1 SQVTM and CDR2 ANQGSEA. V lost 4 bases to trimming and J lost 6 bases; unmatched junction nucleotides: 6. The CDR3 runs to 14 residues.

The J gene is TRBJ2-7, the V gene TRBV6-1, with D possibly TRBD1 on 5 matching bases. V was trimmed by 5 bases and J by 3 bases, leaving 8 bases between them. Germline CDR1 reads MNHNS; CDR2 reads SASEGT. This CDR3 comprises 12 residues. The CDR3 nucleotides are TGTGCCAGCAGTTCCACAGGCTACGAGCAGTACTTC. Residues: CASSSTGYEQYF.

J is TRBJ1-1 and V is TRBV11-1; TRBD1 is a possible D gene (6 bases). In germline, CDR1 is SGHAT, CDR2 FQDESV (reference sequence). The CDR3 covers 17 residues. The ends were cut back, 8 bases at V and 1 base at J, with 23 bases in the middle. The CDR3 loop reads CASRHNLGGAGNTEAFF. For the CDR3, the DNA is TGTGCCAGCCGGCATAATTTGGGGGGGGCTGGGAACACTGAAGCTTTCTTT.

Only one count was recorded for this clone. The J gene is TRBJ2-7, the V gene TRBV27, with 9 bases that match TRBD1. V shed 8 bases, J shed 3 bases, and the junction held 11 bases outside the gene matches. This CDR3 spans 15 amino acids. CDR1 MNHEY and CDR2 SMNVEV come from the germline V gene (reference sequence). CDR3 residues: CASSLPGQGFYEQYF. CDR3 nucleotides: TGTGCCAGCTCACTCCCGGGACAGGGATTCTACGAGCAGTACTTC.

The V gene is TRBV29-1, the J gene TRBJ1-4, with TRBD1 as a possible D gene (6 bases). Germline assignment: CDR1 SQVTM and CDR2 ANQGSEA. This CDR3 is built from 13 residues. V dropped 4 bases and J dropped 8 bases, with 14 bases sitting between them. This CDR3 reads CSVGGRGGEKLFF. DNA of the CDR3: TGCAGCGTTGGAGGCAGGGGAGGGGAAAAACTGTTTTTT.

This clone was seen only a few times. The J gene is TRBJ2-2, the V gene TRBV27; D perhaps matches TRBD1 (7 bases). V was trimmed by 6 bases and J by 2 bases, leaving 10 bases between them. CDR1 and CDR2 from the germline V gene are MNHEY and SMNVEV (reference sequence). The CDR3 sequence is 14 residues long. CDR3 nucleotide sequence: TGTGCCAGCAGGCGGGACAGTAACACCGGGGAGCTGTTTTTT. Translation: CASRRDSNTGELFF.